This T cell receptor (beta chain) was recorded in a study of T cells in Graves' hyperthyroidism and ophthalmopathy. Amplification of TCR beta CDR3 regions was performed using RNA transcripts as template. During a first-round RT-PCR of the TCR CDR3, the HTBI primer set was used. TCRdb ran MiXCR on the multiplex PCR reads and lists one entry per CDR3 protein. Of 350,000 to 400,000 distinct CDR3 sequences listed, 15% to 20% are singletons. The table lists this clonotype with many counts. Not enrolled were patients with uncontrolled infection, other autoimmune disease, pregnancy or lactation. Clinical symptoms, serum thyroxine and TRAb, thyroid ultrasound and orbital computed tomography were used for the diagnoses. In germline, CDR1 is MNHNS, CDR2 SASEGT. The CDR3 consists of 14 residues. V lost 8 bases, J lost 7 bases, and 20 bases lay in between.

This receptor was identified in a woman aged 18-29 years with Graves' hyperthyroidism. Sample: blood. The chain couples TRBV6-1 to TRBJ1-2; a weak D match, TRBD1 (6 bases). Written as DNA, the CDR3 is TGTGCCAGCGCTAACCCTCTGTCCAGGGGTGGCTACACCTTC. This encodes CASANPLSRGGYTF.